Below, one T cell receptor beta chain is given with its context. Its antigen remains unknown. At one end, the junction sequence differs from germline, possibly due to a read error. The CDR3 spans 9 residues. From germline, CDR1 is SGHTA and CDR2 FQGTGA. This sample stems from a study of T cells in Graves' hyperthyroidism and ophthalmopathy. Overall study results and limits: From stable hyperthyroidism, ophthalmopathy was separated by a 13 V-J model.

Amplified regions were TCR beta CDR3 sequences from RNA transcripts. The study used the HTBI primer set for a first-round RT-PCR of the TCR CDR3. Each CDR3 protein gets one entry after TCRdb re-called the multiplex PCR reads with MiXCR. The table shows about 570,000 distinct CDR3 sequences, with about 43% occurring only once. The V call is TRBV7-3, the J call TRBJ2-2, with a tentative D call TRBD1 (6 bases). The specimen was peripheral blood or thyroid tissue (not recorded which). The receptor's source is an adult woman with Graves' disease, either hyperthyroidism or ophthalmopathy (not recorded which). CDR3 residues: CASSLTGGF. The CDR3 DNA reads TGTGCCAGCAGCTTAACAGGGGGTTTC.